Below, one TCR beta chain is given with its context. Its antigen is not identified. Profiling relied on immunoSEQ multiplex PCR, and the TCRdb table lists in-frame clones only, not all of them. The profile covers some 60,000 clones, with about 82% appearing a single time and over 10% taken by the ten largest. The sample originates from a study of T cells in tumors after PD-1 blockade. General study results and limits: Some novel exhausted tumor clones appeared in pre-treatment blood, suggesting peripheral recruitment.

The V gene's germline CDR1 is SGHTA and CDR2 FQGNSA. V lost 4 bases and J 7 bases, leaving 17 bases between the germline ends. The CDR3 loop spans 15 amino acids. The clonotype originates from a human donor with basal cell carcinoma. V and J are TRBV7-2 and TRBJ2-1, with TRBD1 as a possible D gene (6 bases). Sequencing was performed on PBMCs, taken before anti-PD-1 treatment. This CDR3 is CASSSGTYLGNEQFF. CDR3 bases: TGTGCCAGCAGCTCCGGGACATACCTAGGGAATGAGCAGTTCTTC.